This T cell receptor (beta chain) emerged from a study of neurological immune-mediated disorders. Study-wide points: Multiple sclerosis, the disease with the least TCR clonal expansion, fell below healthy controls, whereas HTLV-1-associated myelopathy showed the most. One related-CDR3 cluster, which may be a signature, held the repertoires of 18 of 34 multiple sclerosis patients after phylogenetic grouping.

Libraries used 2 million unsorted PBMCs kept frozen in RNAlater. This clonotype was observed a few times. What it binds is not known. This CDR3 region has 11 residues. Germline loops: CDR1 MNHEY, CDR2 SMNVEV (reference sequence). Trimming took 8 bases from V and 1 from J, leaving 3 bases between them. MiXCR was run by TCRdb on the 5' RACE reads, yielding one entry per CDR3 protein. The table has under 75,000 distinct CDR3 sequences, roughly 5% seen once. The sequence derives from a human donor with multiple sclerosis. The donor label of this sample is uncertain. The sequencing input was PBMCs. V is TRBV27 and J is TRBJ2-1; no firm D call. CDR3 residues: CASGSYNEQFF. The CDR3 DNA follows: TGTGCCAGCGGGTCCTACAATGAGCAGTTCTTC.